What follows are 20 T cell receptor beta chains derived from one specimen sequenced in a study of response to subunit inactivated influenza vaccine. TCRdb itself ran the RT-PCR reads through MiXCR, one entry per CDR3 protein. The top ten hold 10% to 13% of the sample, which has 300,000 to 350,000 distinct CDR3 sequences, 20% to 25% seen once. Sequencing used PBMCs from blood, obtained less than 22 months after vaccination. The receptor source for this set is a man aged 50 to 69 who received an inactivated influenza vaccine.

This clonotype showed up just a few times. The chain uses TRBV7-2 and TRBJ2-5; 9 nucleotides match TRBD2. From germline, CDR1 is SGHTA and CDR2 FQGNSA. This CDR3 contains 15 residues. Trimming removed 4 bases from V and 5 bases from J; junction bases left unmatched: 8. DNA of the CDR3: TGTGCCAGCAGCTACGTAGCGGGAGCACTTGAGACCCAGTACTTC. Protein sequence: CASSYVAGALETQYF.

This clonotype has at least ten counts. CDR3 region: CASSQNLGTAYGYTF. The CDR3 nucleotides read TGTGCCAGCAGCCAGAACCTCGGGACTGCGTATGGCTACACCTTC. The chain carries TRBV3-1 and TRBJ1-2; weak D call: TRBD1 (5 bases). Germline CDR1 LGHDT, CDR2 YNNKEL (reference sequence). CDR3 length: 15 residues. With 3 bases removed from V and 5 bases from J, the gap between germline ends came to 16 bases.

This clonotype was counted between two and nine times. The V and J genes are TRBV6-1 and TRBJ2-1, with TRBD1 matching 8 bases. This CDR3 has 14 residues. CDR1 and CDR2 from the germline V gene are MNHNS and SASEGT. The ends lost 6 bases at V and 7 bases at J; junction bases unmatched: 8. The CDR3 DNA reads as TGTGCCAGCAGGGGACAGGTCTTCGATAATGAGCAGTTCTTC. It codes for CASRGQVFDNEQFF.

The chain carries TRBV12-3 or TRBV12-4 and TRBJ1-6; 7 bases are a match to TRBD1. V dropped 1 base and J dropped 10; count of bases not matched to a gene: 13. CDR3 size: 17 residues. The CDR3 nucleotides read TGTGCCAGCAGTTTAGAGGGAGACAGGGTGTTATACTCACCCCTCCACTTT. Encoded protein: CASSLEGDRVLYSPLHF.

There are a few counts of this clonotype. The CDR3 bases are TGTGCCAGCAGTTACTCAAATGGGATGAACACTGAAGCTTTCTTT. This translates into CASSYSNGMNTEAFF. This sequence joins TRBV6-5 and TRBJ1-1; D gene unclear. Trimming took 0 bases from V and 0 from J, leaving 8 bases between them. Germline values: CDR1 MNHEY, CDR2 SVGAGI. The CDR3 runs 15 residues.

The rearrangement joins TRBV7-2 to TRBJ1-2; 7 bases map to TRBD1. Losses at the gene ends were 4 bases for V and 4 bases for J; bases not matched to a gene: 9. The CDR3 sequence is 15 residues long. Germline V gene data show CDR1 as SGHTA and CDR2 as FQGNSA. CDR3 in amino acids: CASSSSGQSTYGYTF. CDR3 nucleotides: TGTGCCAGCAGCTCTTCGGGACAGTCAACCTATGGCTACACCTTC.

The rearrangement joins TRBV11-2 to TRBJ1-2, with 10 positions matching TRBD1. The CDR3 has 14 residues. Germline V CDR1 and CDR2: SGHAT, FQNNGV. V was pared by 5 bases and J by 7 bases, with 7 bases of the junction left unmatched. The CDR3 DNA reads as TGTGCCAGCAGCCCCGACAGGGGGCAGGGTGGCTACACCTTC. It codes for CASSPDRGQGGYTF. The full variable domain, in which reference TRBV11-2 and TRBJ1-2 provide the parts outside the CDR3, is EAGVAQSPRYKIIEKRQSVAFWCNPISGHATLYWYQQILGQGPKLLIQFQNNGVVDDSQLPKDRFSAERLKGVDSTLKIQPAKLEDSAVYLCASSPDRGQGGYTFGSGTRLTVV.

This clonotype was seen only a few times. The chain combines TRBV7-9 with TRBJ1-4, with TRBD1 matching over 8 bases. The trim removed 9 bases at V and 7 bases at J, leaving 4 bases unmatched. This CDR3 has 12 amino acids. The germline V gene encodes CDR1 SEHNR and CDR2 FQNEAQ (reference sequence). The CDR3 reads CASGQGREKLFF. DNA of the CDR3: TGTGCCAGTGGACAGGGCCGTGAAAAACTGTTTTTT.

The gene calls are TRBV5-1 and TRBJ2-7, with a tentative D call TRBD1 (6 bases). Germline CDR1 SGHRS, CDR2 YFSETQ. Trimming took off 2 bases at V and 0 bases at J, with 18 bases between the two ends. The CDR3 consists of 17 residues. CDR3 region: CASSLQTTGTSSYEQYF. The CDR3 bases are TGCGCCAGCAGCTTACAAACGACAGGAACAAGCTCCTACGAGCAGTACTTC.

This clonotype was detected only a few times. The chain employs TRBV7-2 and TRBJ1-3, with D hard to call. Trimming shortened V by 6 bases and J by 0 bases, and 15 bases separated the two germline ends. The CDR3 consists of 16 residues. Germline lookup yields CDR1 SGHTA and CDR2 FQGNSA. CDR3 nucleotides: TGTGCCAGCAGTCCAACATACCAGAGCTCTGGAAACACCATATATTTT. Translated, it gives CASSPTYQSSGNTIYF.

This clonotype was counted ten times or more. The chain has TRBV7-9 and TRBJ1-2; maybe TRBD1 (6 bases). From germline, CDR1 is SEHNR and CDR2 FQNEAQ (reference sequence). Trimming cost V 1 base and J 2 bases, with 8 bases left between them. CDR3 length: 14 amino acids. CDR3: CASSLGTGNYGYTF. The CDR3 bases are TGTGCCAGCAGCTTAGGCACAGGGAACTATGGCTACACCTTC.

This chain connects TRBV2 to TRBJ2-7; the D is unclear. V was cut by 6 bases and J by 6 bases, with 12 bases left in between. Germline CDR1 reads SNHLY; CDR2 reads FYNNEI. The CDR3 totals 12 residues. In nucleotides, the CDR3 is TGTGCCAGCAGGGCTCTCGACCCCGAGCAGTACTTC. As protein: CASRALDPEQYF.

The chain couples TRBV20-1 to TRBJ2-3; a possible D gene is TRBD2 (6 bases). Trimming cost V 0 bases and J 0 bases, with 10 bases left between them. The germline CDR1 and CDR2 sequences are DFQATT and SNEGSKA (reference sequence). This CDR3 spans 15 amino acids. In nucleotides, the CDR3 is TGCAGTGCTAGAGACACTAGCTCTAGCACAGATACGCAGTATTTT. It codes for CSARDTSSSTDTQYF.

This clonotype was detected many times. The V call is TRBV6-5, the J call TRBJ2-1; D unclear. Per the germline V gene, CDR1 is MNHEY and CDR2 is SVGAGI. CDR3 length: 11 amino acids. The V end was cut by 5 bases, the J end by 7 bases, with 6 bases between. The CDR3 DNA follows: TGTGCCAGCAGTCACCTGAATGAGCAGTTCTTC. Its translation is CASSHLNEQFF.

This clonotype was counted between two and nine times. The genes are TRBV28 and TRBJ1-5, with D perhaps matching TRBD1 (6 bases). V lost 6 bases, J lost 6 bases, and 18 bases lay in between. CDR3 length equals 15 residues. Germline V gives CDR1 MDHEN, CDR2 SYDVKM. The CDR3 nucleotides read TGTGCCAGCAGCCCCTCGGGGGGGCCGGGTCAGCCCCAGCATTTT. Its translation: CASSPSGGPGQPQHF.

This clonotype was detected a few times. V is TRBV6-5 and J is TRBJ1-4; D is undetermined. The CDR3 is 13 amino acids. Trimming shortened V by 2 bases and J by 11 bases, and 12 bases separated the two germline ends. Germline-derived CDR1 and CDR2 are MNHEY and SVGAGI. The CDR3 loop reads CASSYDSSGKLFF. The CDR3, as DNA: TGTGCCAGCAGTTACGACTCCAGCGGGAAACTGTTTTTT.

This chain connects TRBV10-3 to TRBJ1-1; the D gene is possibly TRBD1 (5 bases). The CDR3 contains 12 residues. Germline values: CDR1 ENHRY, CDR2 SYGVKD. V was trimmed by 7 bases and J by 6 bases, leaving 12 bases between them. CDR3 region: CAIKSGSSEAFF. As DNA, the CDR3 is TGTGCCATCAAATCAGGGTCATCTGAAGCTTTCTTT.

This chain uses TRBV21-1 with TRBJ1-6; the table's D call TRBD1 went unverified against the DNA. TRBV21-1 corresponds to a pseudogene. CDR3 size: 16 residues. The CDR3 sequence is CASSTWTGGTDSPLHF. The CDR3 bases are TGTGCCAGCAGCACTTGGACAGGGGGAACAGATTCACCCCTCCACTTT.

This clonotype was observed a few times. This chain joins TRBV28 and TRBJ1-2; D unclear. V shed 1 base and J shed 4 bases, with 13 bases lying between them. The CDR3 is made up of 15 amino acids. Germline values: CDR1 MDHEN, CDR2 SYDVKM. In DNA form, the CDR3 reads TGTGCCAGCAGTTTATTGTCCGGCAGCGTCTATGGCTACACCTTC. This sequence encodes CASSLLSGSVYGYTF.

The sample holds a few counts of this clonotype. This rearrangement joins TRBV20-1 to TRBJ2-7; D assignment may be TRBD1 or TRBD2 (6 bases each). Germline V gene data show CDR1 as DFQATT and CDR2 as SNEGSKA (reference sequence). The CDR3 totals 13 residues. The germline V and J ends were trimmed by 6 bases and 0 bases, with 12 bases remaining between them. The CDR3 coding sequence is TGCAGTGCCGGGGGACACGTCTCCTACGAGCAGTACTTC. The encoded protein is CSAGGHVSYEQYF.